The 13 T cell receptor beta chains reported below all come from one sample, sequenced in a study of T cell responses to AZD1222 COVID-19 vaccine. The repertoire was sequenced with immunoSEQ multiplex PCR; TCRdb's copy has only in-frame clones and lacks some. The profile shows 65,000 to 100,000 clones, around 93% of them singletons. The sequencing here drew on peripheral blood, taken 28 days after the second AZD1222 dose. These receptors were collected from an adult who received the AZD1222 COVID-19 vaccine.

Concerning this clone: Other DNA sequences of this sample code for an identical CDR3. The chain joins TRBV2 to TRBJ2-5; possibly TRBD2 for D (6 bases). Per the germline V gene, CDR1 is SNHLY and CDR2 is FYNNEI. This CDR3 has 13 residues. The V end lost 6 bases, the J end lost 2 bases, and 10 bases lay between the germline ends. CDR3 sequence: CASRRELQETQYF. The CDR3 coding sequence is TGTGCCAGCAGACGGGAGTTACAAGAGACCCAGTACTTC.

This clone was seen once. The chain has TRBV19 and TRBJ2-5; a possible D gene is TRBD1 (6 bases). Germline V gene data show CDR1 as LNHDA and CDR2 as SQIVND (reference sequence). The CDR3 sequence is 14 residues long. Trimming took off 5 bases at V and 9 bases at J, with 19 bases between the two ends. DNA of the CDR3: TGTGCCAGTAGTCCCTCAACAGGGCTCGAAGCCCAGTACTTC. It translates to CASSPSTGLEAQYF.

This chain uses TRBV11-2 with TRBJ2-2, with 11 positions matching TRBD2. Unmatched junction bases numbered 15, after V lost 7 bases and J lost 2 bases. The germline V gene encodes CDR1 SGHAT and CDR2 FQNNGV. CDR3 length: 19 residues. The CDR3 is CASTLQGRLAGINTGELFF. As DNA, the CDR3 is TGTGCCAGCACCCTACAGGGAAGACTAGCGGGAATAAACACCGGGGAGCTGTTTTTT.

The V call is TRBV7-2, the J call TRBJ1-1, with D possibly TRBD1 on 5 matching bases. Trimming left V 7 bases short and J 0 bases short, with 15 bases between. The CDR3 runs 15 residues. Germline CDR1 is SGHTA and CDR2 is FQGNSA. CDR3 sequence reads: CASTWGGMMNTEAFF. CDR3 DNA: TGTGCCAGCACCTGGGGCGGCATGATGAACACTGAAGCTTTCTTT. Complete variable domain (other parts from reference TRBV7-2 and TRBJ1-1): GAGVSQSPSNKVTEKGKDVELRCDPISGHTALYWYRQSLGQGLEFLIYFQGNSAPDKSGLPSDRFSAERTGGSVSTLTIQRTQQEDSAVYLCASTWGGMMNTEAFFGQGTRLTVV.

The chain employs TRBV4-1 and TRBJ1-5, with D uncertain. CDR1 MGHRA and CDR2 YSYEKL come from the germline V gene. The germline V and J ends were trimmed by 0 bases and 0 bases, with 6 bases remaining between them. This CDR3 spans 15 amino acids. CDR3 region: CASSQDQYSNQPQHF. The DNA of the CDR3 is TGCGCCAGCAGCCAAGATCAGTATAGCAATCAGCCCCAGCATTTT.

This clone was observed a few times. This chain links TRBV14 with TRBJ2-3, with 7 bases that match TRBD2. J gave up 8 bases and V 6 bases, and 17 bases lay outside the gene matches. Germline V gene sequence: CDR1 SGHDN, CDR2 FVKESK. The CDR3 totals 16 residues. CDR3 in amino acids: CASRRTASGERGTQYF. The DNA of the CDR3 is TGTGCCAGCAGAAGGACCGCTAGCGGCGAAAGGGGTACGCAGTATTTT.

This chain joins TRBV2 and TRBJ2-3; either TRBD1 or TRBD2 may fit D (6 bases each). Germline loops: CDR1 SNHLY, CDR2 FYNNEI. The CDR3 is made up of 18 amino acids. The V gene lost 8 bases and the J gene lost 2 bases, with 26 bases spanning the gap. The CDR3 sequence: CASSAGLTGGIVTDTQYF. The CDR3 DNA sequence: TGTGCCAGCTCTGCGGGGTTGACAGGCGGCATCGTCACAGATACGCAGTATTTT.

This CDR3 is CASSQGASGSYEQYF. The CDR3 region has the DNA TGTGCCAGCAGCCAAGGCGCTAGCGGCTCCTACGAGCAGTACTTC. The rearrangement links TRBV14 to TRBJ2-7; TRBD2 agrees at 7 bases. The germline CDR1 and CDR2 sequences are SGHDN and FVKESK. This CDR3 comprises 15 residues. The V gene end was trimmed by 1 base and the J gene end by 0 bases; junction bases not matched to a gene: 3.

The chain carries TRBV7-6 and TRBJ2-1, with D unclear. Germline V gene lookup returns CDR1 SGHVS and CDR2 FNYEAQ. The germline V and J ends were trimmed by 0 bases and 9 bases, with 6 bases remaining between them. This CDR3 is 12 amino acids long. The CDR3, as DNA: TGTGCCAGCAGCTTAGCGATCGGTGAGCAGTTCTTC. It translates to CASSLAIGEQFF.

The chain recombines TRBV5-1 with TRBJ1-1; no firm D call. Germline CDR1 and CDR2: SGHRS and YFSETQ. The CDR3 has 15 amino acids. V shed 2 bases and J shed 7 bases, with 18 bases lying between them. The CDR3 DNA is TGCGCCAGCAGCTTCATATCCGGAGTAATAAATGAAGCTTTCTTT. This sequence encodes CASSFISGVINEAFF.

This chain uses TRBV27 with TRBJ2-3; perhaps D is TRBD1 or TRBD2 (5 bases each). Per the germline V gene, CDR1 is MNHEY and CDR2 is SMNVEV (reference sequence). This CDR3 is 15 amino acids long. With 3 bases removed from V and 1 base from J, the gap between germline ends came to 11 bases. The CDR3: CASSLQGPGTDTQYF. CDR3 DNA: TGTGCCAGCAGTTTGCAGGGACCCGGCACAGATACGCAGTATTTT.

The gene calls are TRBV18 and TRBJ2-2; a possible D gene is TRBD2 (5 bases). Between the trimmed V and J ends, which lost 6 bases and 3 bases, there was a span of 17 bases. The CDR3 extends over 16 amino acids. Germline V gene data show CDR1 as KGHSH and CDR2 as LQKENI. CDR3 bases: TGTGCCAGCTCCGTCTTGCCGCCCGGGGACACCGGGGAGCTGTTTTTT. Translated, it gives CASSVLPPGDTGELFF.

V usage is TRBV28 and J usage is TRBJ2-1; 10 nucleotides align to TRBD1. J was trimmed by 3 bases and V by 1 base; bases with no gene match: 3. Per germline, CDR1 MDHEN and CDR2 SYDVKM. The CDR3 contains 16 residues. The CDR3 coding sequence is TGTGCCAGCAGTTTATACGGACAGGGGGGCTACAATGAGCAGTTCTTC. Its protein product is CASSLYGQGGYNEQFF.